The rows below give T cell receptor beta chains drawn from one sample of a study of blood T cell repertoires in COVID-19. This table comes from immunoSEQ multiplex PCR, and its TCRdb copy is limited to in-frame clones, with some not included. The table lists roughly 380,000 clones, over 75% of them singletons. Sequencing was performed on PBMCs or T cells enriched from blood (not recorded which). The receptors originated from a woman younger than 45 who had recovered from COVID-19. Each CDR3 is given with its conserved first and last residue. Each record gives: V gene, CDR3 length, J gene, clone size, CDR3 protein. Not all rows give a size; the values are once, few, many and, for expanded clones, a class.

TRBV6-1	15	TRBJ2-1	NA	CASSEMFGVYNEQFF
TRBV9	15	TRBJ1-4	NA	CASSAGGQTNEKLFF
TRBV7-9	16	TRBJ1-1	NA	CASSLAYGEDKTEAFF
TRBV2	15	TRBJ2-2	NA	CASSEGSSNTGELFF
TRBV29-1	13	TRBJ2-7	NA	CSVADRATYEQYF
TRBV19	14	TRBJ1-5	NA	CACRQGGSNQPQHF
TRBV5-1	14	TRBJ2-7	NA	CASSLGTDSYEQYF
TRBV19	14	TRBJ1-2	NA	CASSITGANYGYTF
TRBV3-1/TRBV3-2	16	TRBJ2-2	NA	CASSLRGGPNTGELFF
TRBV7-2	15	TRBJ2-3	NA	CASSFTSGTADTQYF
TRBV27	17	TRBJ2-7	NA	CASSLSPPGQGLYEQYF
TRBV11-3	14	TRBJ1-6	NA	CASSPDRGFSPLHF
TRBV27	20	TRBJ2-2	NA	CASSRTTGGKREGRTGELFF
TRBV11-2	15	TRBJ2-7	NA	CASSLEASPRYEQYF
TRBV6-5	11	TRBJ1-2	NA	CAGGSHYGYTF
TRBV4-1	16	TRBJ2-2	NA	CASSQWTALNTGELFF
TRBV7-8	14	TRBJ2-7	NA	CASSGVRVSYEQYF
TRBV13	12	TRBJ1-1	NA	CASSLSGTEAFF
TRBV7-2	15	TRBJ1-4	few	CASSLPRDRDIKLFF
TRBV5-1	16	TRBJ1-2	NA	CASSLGRGPSNYGYTF
TRBV6-5	15	TRBJ2-3	NA	CASSYSSGNTDTQYF
TRBV7-9	15	TRBJ1-3	NA	CASSDGTFSGNTIYF
TRBV18	14	TRBJ2-7	NA	CASSPTSGSDEQYF
TRBV27	16	TRBJ1-4	NA	CASSERGGVTNEKLFF
TRBV11-2	16	TRBJ2-1	NA	CASSLQQGARYNEQFF
TRBV11-2	13	TRBJ1-1	NA	CASSHRGNTEAFF
TRBV7-9	16	TRBJ1-1	once	CASSGDRGSMDTEAFF
TRBV29-1	14	TRBJ2-1	NA	CSVEILAGNNEQFF
TRBV4-2	17	TRBJ1-2	NA	CASSQDLGGPRDYGYTF
TRBV7-3	15	TRBJ2-3	NA	CASSLSGLRTDTQYF
TRBV11-2	15	TRBJ2-1	once	CASSYSYSSYNEQFF
TRBV5-1	15	TRBJ1-6	NA	CASSLTESYNSPLHF
TRBV11-2	15	TRBJ2-3	NA	CASSLGTGGTDTQYF
TRBV9	15	TRBJ1-1	NA	CASSAALGQGGPAFF
TRBV6-5	14	TRBJ1-2	NA	CASSKDRGVYGYTF
TRBV3-1/TRBV3-2	17	TRBJ2-3	NA	CASSHATGTTGTDTQYF
TRBV4-1	15	TRBJ1-1	NA	CASSQGQPGDTEAFF
TRBV4-1	15	TRBJ2-5	NA	CASSQGLARQETQYF
TRBV28	15	TRBJ1-1	once	CASSPLGTGGSEAFF
TRBV5-1	16	TRBJ2-7	NA	CASRAPGLAGGGEQYF
TRBV19	14	TRBJ2-7	once	CASSPGTGGYEQYF
TRBV6-1	14	TRBJ2-1	few	CASSEAGQVNEQFF
TRBV2	14	TRBJ2-7	medium-sized	CASRVSTNSYEQYF
TRBV5-5	15	TRBJ2-1	NA	CASSLDWSSYNEQFF
TRBV5-1	16	TRBJ2-3	NA	CASSPAGTSRTDTQYF
TRBV7-7	16	TRBJ2-2	NA	CASSLGSTGYTGELFF
TRBV9	15	TRBJ1-5	NA	CASSAAGTGDQPQHF
TRBV20-1	12	TRBJ2-1	once	CSASQGLDEQFF
TRBV12-5	18	TRBJ2-1	NA	CASGTPFEVGQHKNEQFF
TRBV28	13	TRBJ2-5	once	CASSSGDRETQYF
TRBV27	14	TRBJ2-7	once	CASSLMGSINEQYF
TRBV20-1	11	TRBJ1-2	NA	CSADQGYGYTF
TRBV27	13	TRBJ1-1	NA	CASSSQGRTEAFF
TRBV5-1	12	TRBJ1-1	few	CASYDRAAEAFF
TRBV5-6	16	TRBJ2-7	NA	CASSLERGDRWNEQYF
TRBV27	15	TRBJ1-1	NA	CASSLLGTSNTEAFF
TRBV10-2	13	TRBJ2-2	NA	CASRLAGGGELFF
TRBV5-6	18	TRBJ2-2	once	CASSLYSPAGWGAGELFF
TRBV7-9	18	TRBJ2-6	NA	CASSLAAGLGSGANVLTF
TRBV6-1	13	TRBJ2-2	once	CASSEEAIGELFF